The next 2 T cell receptor beta chains were all read from a single sample in a study of PD-1 blockade in mismatch repair-deficient tumors. Generated by immunoSEQ multiplex PCR, the TCRdb table keeps only in-frame clones and is missing some. The sample lists some 66,000 clones, around 88% occurring once. Sequencing was performed on peripheral blood, taken 52 weeks after starting pembrolizumab. The receptors derive from an adult with mismatch repair-deficient cancer.

The chain joins TRBV30 to TRBJ1-1; D not certain. Trimming pared 7 bases from V and 4 bases from J, leaving 13 bases between. The length of the CDR3 is 12 residues. Germline lookup yields CDR1 GTSNPN and CDR2 SVGIG (reference sequence). CDR3 in amino acids: CAYHPRGTEAFF. DNA of the CDR3: TGTGCCTACCATCCCCGGGGCACTGAAGCTTTCTTT.

The V call is TRBV12-1, the J call TRBJ2-1; the table's D call, TRBD2, has no DNA check behind it. TRBV12-1 is noted as a pseudogene. The CDR3 is 20 residues long. For the CDR3, the DNA is TGTGCCAGCAGCTTTTTTGGCGGGAGGGGCACAGGCCCGATTAACAATGAGCAGTTCTTC. It yields the protein CASSFFGGRGTGPINNEQFF.